The 4 T cell receptor beta chains in this list originate from one sample, sequenced in a study of technical replicates of blood from a handful of donors. Sequencing was performed with immunoSEQ multiplex PCR; in TCRdb, only in-frame clones are kept and a portion is missing. The sample carries more than 75,000 clones, almost 97% recorded once. Specimen: T cells isolated from PBMCs. Every receptor here comes from a human donor in good health.

The V gene is TRBV7-9, the J gene TRBJ2-5; a possible D gene is TRBD2 (6 bases). Trimming left V 4 bases short and J 3 bases short, with 9 bases between. CDR1 is SEHNR, CDR2 FQNEAQ, per germline (reference sequence). This CDR3 contains 13 residues. The CDR3 loop is CASSYGSKETQYF. CDR3 bases: TGTGCCAGCAGCTACGGGAGTAAAGAGACCCAGTACTTC.

This chain uses TRBV29-1 with TRBJ2-7, with D possibly being TRBD2 (6 bases). The CDR3 is 14 amino acids. Per the germline V gene, CDR1 is SQVTM and CDR2 is ANQGSEA. V lost 1 base and J 4 bases, leaving 14 bases between the germline ends. The CDR3 spells CSVEGSQTSYEQYF. CDR3 bases: TGCAGCGTTGAAGGTTCCCAGACTAGTTACGAGCAGTACTTC.

The chain joins TRBV28 to TRBJ2-3; 9 positions match TRBD1. Germline V gene lookup returns CDR1 MDHEN and CDR2 SYDVKM. The CDR3 runs 18 residues. V gave up 3 bases and J gave up 1 base; unmatched junction bases: 11. The CDR3 bases are TGTGCCAGCAGTTTTGTAACAGGGGGCTATTGGGGCACAGATACGCAGTATTTT. Translation gives CASSFVTGGYWGTDTQYF.

In the case of this clone: Its ends do not fully match the called genes, so a read error is possible. This chain uses TRBV25-1 with TRBJ2-2; no definite D call. The CDR3 runs to 12 residues. Germline assignment: CDR1 MGHDK and CDR2 SYGVNS. CDR3: CASTERHGELFF. CDR3 DNA: TGTGCCAGCACTGAAAGACACGGGGAGCTGTTTTTT. Filled out from reference TRBV25-1 and TRBJ2-2, the complete variable domain reads EADIYQTPRYLVIGTGKKITLECSQTMGHDKMYWYQQDPGMELHLIHYSYGVNSTEKGDLSSESTVSRIRTEHFPLTLESARPSHTSQYLCASTERHGELFFGEGSRLTVL.